This entry is about one T cell receptor (beta chain). What it recognizes is unknown. This record belongs to a study of metastatic and nonmetastatic thyroid tumors. The wider study: Repertoire comparisons spanned blood and tumor or nodule tissue from malignant and benign thyroid patients.

Study findings and constraints: In both blood and tumor samples, TCR beta diversity was reported significantly higher for malignant than benign nodules.

Original methodology: Differences in CDR3 between clinicopathological groups were drawn on to build a classifier intended to discriminate distant-metastatic papillary thyroid cancer patients. From the PCR reads, TCRdb re-called clones with MiXCR. The V and J calls were not made by the authors but by TCRdb's processing. This table has 5,500 to 7,500 clones, roughly 33% appearing once. Each patient went into thyroid surgery without having received any treatment. The CDR3 totals 15 residues. Germline-derived CDR1 and CDR2 are DFQATT and SNEGSKA (reference sequence). Trimming pared 2 bases from V and 1 base from J, leaving 14 bases between.

The genes are TRBV20-1 and TRBJ2-5; D is perhaps TRBD1 (6 bases). The receptor was derived from a female donor with papillary thyroid cancer or a benign thyroid nodule (not recorded which). Some clones in this sample may be carry-over from other donors' samples. Sequenced: adjacent normal tissue. The CDR3 reads CSARYARDIQETQYF. The CDR3 DNA sequence: TGCAGTGCTAGATACGCCCGGGACATCCAAGAGACCCAGTACTTC.